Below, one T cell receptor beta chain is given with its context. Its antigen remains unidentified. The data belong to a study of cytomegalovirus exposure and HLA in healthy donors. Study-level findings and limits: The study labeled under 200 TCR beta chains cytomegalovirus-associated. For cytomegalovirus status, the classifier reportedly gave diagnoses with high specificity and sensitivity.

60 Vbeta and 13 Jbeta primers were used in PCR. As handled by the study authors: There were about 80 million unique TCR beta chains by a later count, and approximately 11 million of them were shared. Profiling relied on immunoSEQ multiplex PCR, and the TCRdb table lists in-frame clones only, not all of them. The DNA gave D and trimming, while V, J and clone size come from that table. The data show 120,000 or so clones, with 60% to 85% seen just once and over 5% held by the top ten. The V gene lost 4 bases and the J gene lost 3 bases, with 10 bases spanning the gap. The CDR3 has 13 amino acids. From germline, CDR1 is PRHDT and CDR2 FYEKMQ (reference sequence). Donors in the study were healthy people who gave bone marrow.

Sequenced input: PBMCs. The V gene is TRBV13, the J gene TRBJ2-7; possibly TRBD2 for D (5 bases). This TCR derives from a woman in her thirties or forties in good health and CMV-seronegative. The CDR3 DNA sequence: TGTGCCAGCAGCTCGTTAGCGAGCTACGAGCAGTACTTC. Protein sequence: CASSSLASYEQYF.